Sequencing of this T cell receptor (beta chain) was carried out in a study of vaccination and CD4 T cells after COVID-19. V lost 6 bases and J 1 base, leaving 16 bases between the germline ends. There are 15 residues in the CDR3. The V gene's germline CDR1 is MNHNS and CDR2 SASEGT. With respect to this clonotype: Its cognate antigen is unknown.

The Oncomine TCR Beta short-read assay sequenced DNA from cultured CD4+ T cells. TCRdb fed the PCR reads into MiXCR, producing one record per CDR3 protein. This sample has 13,000 or so distinct CDR3 sequences; roughly 60% occur once, and the top ten carry 18%. Described treatment: roughly 10-day PBMC culture with coronavirus spike peptide pools or control peptides (ViraFEST assay). Sequencing used CD4+ T cells from blood, cultured in vitro. The chain links TRBV6-1 to TRBJ2-7, with D hard to call. The TCR originated in a human donor who had recovered from COVID-19. Here the CDR3 reads CASSPQDTESYEQYF. CDR3 coding DNA: TGTGCCAGCAGCCCCCAAGACACAGAGTCCTACGAGCAGTACTTC.